One and the same sample provided the 32 T cell receptor beta chains below, sequenced in a study of T cell responses to AZD1222 COVID-19 vaccine. The table came from immunoSEQ multiplex PCR; TCRdb's copy has only in-frame clones and leaves some out. The data contain around 160,000 clones, around 90% of them singletons. The source was peripheral blood, collected on day 0 of AZD1222 vaccination. These TCRs come from an adult in good health.

The CDR3 region is CASSPRGQGRLSYEQYF. In DNA form, the CDR3 reads TGTGCCAGCAGCCCCAGGGGACAGGGGAGGTTATCCTACGAGCAGTACTTC. The chain employs TRBV2 and TRBJ2-7; 10 bases are shared with TRBD1. Per the germline V gene, CDR1 is SNHLY and CDR2 is FYNNEI. The V segment lost 6 bases and the J segment 1 base; nucleotides outside the gene matches: 12. There are 17 residues in the CDR3.

This clone was observed a handful of times. This sequence joins TRBV27 and TRBJ1-2, with D possibly being TRBD1 (6 bases). CDR3 length: 13 residues. Looked up from germline, CDR1 is MNHEY and CDR2 is SMNVEV (reference sequence). The V and J ends lost 5 bases and 4 bases respectively, with 11 bases between them. In nucleotides, the CDR3 is TGTGCCAGCAGTCCAGGGGAGCGCTATGGCTACACCTTC. Translated: CASSPGERYGYTF.

V and J are TRBV2 and TRBJ1-4; 7 nucleotides line up with TRBD1. CDR3 length: 15 amino acids. The J segment lost 0 bases and the V segment lost 7 bases, leaving 5 bases of the junction unmatched. Germline V gene sequence: CDR1 SNHLY, CDR2 FYNNEI. Written as DNA, the CDR3 is TGTGCCAGCAATCCGGGACAGTCAACTAATGAAAAACTGTTTTTT. As protein: CASNPGQSTNEKLFF.

This clone was recorded a few times. The genes are TRBV5-1 and TRBJ2-2; 11 bases are shared with TRBD1. Trimming at V came to 6 bases and at J to 4 bases, leaving 5 bases not matched to a gene. The germline V gene has CDR1 SGHRS and CDR2 YFSETQ. The CDR3 loop spans 15 amino acids. Written as DNA, the CDR3 is TGCGCCAGCACGGTCGGGACAGGGGGCACCGGGGAGCTGTTTTTT. Protein: CASTVGTGGTGELFF.

The chain combines TRBV19 with TRBJ2-7; 10 bases map to TRBD2. Germline V gives CDR1 LNHDA, CDR2 SQIVND (reference sequence). The V segment lost 2 bases and the J segment 5 bases; nucleotides outside the gene matches: 6. The CDR3 is made up of 15 amino acids. In DNA form, the CDR3 reads TGTGCCAGTAGTATACGTAGCGGGGGGTTCGACGAGCAGTACTTC. It is translated as CASSIRSGGFDEQYF. Using reference TRBV19 and TRBJ2-7 for the parts outside the CDR3, the full variable domain is DGGITQSPKYLFRKEGQNVTLSCEQNLNHDAMYWYRQDPGQGLRLIYYSQIVNDFQKGDIAEGYSVSREKKESFPLTVTSAQKNPTAFYLCASSIRSGGFDEQYFGPGTRLTVT.

This clone was found once. The genes are TRBV27 and TRBJ2-7; 7 bases line up with TRBD1. This CDR3 spans 15 amino acids. V was pared by 3 bases and J by 3 bases, with 8 bases of the junction left unmatched. Germline V gene lookup returns CDR1 MNHEY and CDR2 SMNVEV (reference sequence). The CDR3 spells CASSFAVGQHYEQYF. The CDR3, as DNA: TGTGCCAGCAGTTTTGCCGTGGGACAGCACTACGAGCAGTACTTC.

This chain links TRBV15 with TRBJ1-1; 9 bases agree with TRBD1. Germline CDR1 reads LNHNV; CDR2 reads YYDKDF (reference sequence). J gave up 0 bases and V 8 bases, and 1 base lay outside the gene matches. The CDR3 has 13 residues. CDR3 in DNA: TGTGCCACCGACAGGGGGATGAACACTGAAGCTTTCTTT. Translating gives CATDRGMNTEAFF. Full variable domain (rest looked up from reference TRBV15 and TRBJ1-1): DAMVIQNPRYQVTQFGKPVTLSCSQTLNHNVMYWYQQKSSQAPKLLFHYYDKDFNNEADTPDNFQSRRPNTSFCFLDIRSPGLGDTAMYLCATDRGMNTEAFFGQGTRLTVV.

This rearrangement joins TRBV4-2 to TRBJ1-6; D unresolved. Germline CDR1 reads LGHNA; CDR2 reads YNFKEQ. Trimming pared 1 base from V and 5 bases from J, leaving 12 bases between. The length of the CDR3 is 16 residues. The CDR3 sequence: CASSQGEGLNNSPLHF. DNA for the CDR3: TGTGCCAGCAGCCAAGGGGAGGGTCTGAATAATTCACCCCTCCACTTT.

This clone was counted once. The V gene is TRBV24-1, the J gene TRBJ2-1, with D perhaps matching TRBD1 or TRBD2 (5 bases each). Germline loops: CDR1 KGHDR, CDR2 SFDVKD. Trimming pared 9 bases from V and 9 bases from J, leaving 26 bases between. CDR3 size: 16 residues. The CDR3 is CATGARNQGPAAEQFF. CDR3 bases: TGTGCCACCGGGGCTAGGAACCAGGGACCGGCCGCTGAGCAGTTCTTC.

J is TRBJ1-5 and V is TRBV19; 7 nucleotides align to TRBD1. Trimming at V came to 3 bases and at J to 7 bases, leaving 9 bases not matched to a gene. Germline V gene lookup returns CDR1 LNHDA and CDR2 SQIVND (reference sequence). This CDR3 has 15 residues. The CDR3 is CASSMDRYVEQPQHF. The CDR3 DNA follows: TGTGCCAGTAGTATGGACAGGTACGTAGAACAGCCCCAGCATTTT.

V gene TRBV10-3 combines with J gene TRBJ2-5; 8 positions agree with TRBD1. V shed 3 bases and J 2 bases; nucleotides not matched to a gene: 8. CDR1 ENHRY and CDR2 SYGVKD come from the germline V gene. The CDR3 runs 16 residues. The CDR3 sequence is CAISEGPGQVQETQYF. CDR3 bases: TGTGCCATCAGTGAAGGCCCGGGACAGGTTCAAGAGACCCAGTACTTC.

The chain couples TRBV9 to TRBJ2-2; D gene uncertain. Trimming took 1 base from V and 7 from J, leaving 11 bases between them. The CDR3 contains 14 residues. Germline-derived CDR1 and CDR2 are SGDLS and YYNGEE. CDR3 loop: CASSVTPGGGELFF. The CDR3 bases are TGTGCCAGCAGCGTAACGCCTGGTGGCGGGGAGCTGTTTTTT. The full variable domain, in which reference TRBV9 and TRBJ2-2 provide the parts outside the CDR3, is DSGVTQTPKHLITATGQRVTLRCSPRSGDLSVYWYQQSLDQGLQFLIQYYNGEERAKGNILERFSAQQFPDLHSELNLSSLELGDSALYFCASSVTPGGGELFFGEGSRLTVL.

This chain uses TRBV7-9 with TRBJ1-6; 7 positions match TRBD1. Trimming at V came to 4 bases and at J to 11 bases, leaving 8 bases not matched to a gene. The length of the CDR3 is 14 residues. Per the germline V gene, CDR1 is SEHNR and CDR2 is FQNEAQ (reference sequence). The CDR3 DNA reads as TGTGCCAGCAGCTCTGGGGACAGTTCAACACCCCTCCACTTT. Amino acids: CASSSGDSSTPLHF.

The rearrangement joins TRBV11-3 to TRBJ2-1; maybe TRBD2 (5 bases). There are 13 residues in the CDR3. CDR1 SGHNT and CDR2 YENEEA come from the germline V gene. Trimming took 6 bases from V and 7 from J, leaving 13 bases between them. This CDR3 is CASSAPGINEQFF. DNA for the CDR3: TGTGCCAGCAGTGCCCCCGGGATTAATGAGCAGTTCTTC.

This clone was observed a handful of times. The rearrangement joins TRBV6-5 to TRBJ1-6, with D perhaps matching TRBD1 (5 bases). Trimming left V 6 bases short and J 7 bases short, with 16 bases between. The CDR3 covers 15 residues. CDR1 and CDR2 from the germline V gene are MNHEY and SVGAGI. This chain's CDR3 is CASRPAGTLNSPLHF. The DNA of the CDR3 is TGTGCCAGCAGGCCCGCCGGGACCCTCAATTCACCCCTCCACTTT.

This sequence joins TRBV6-5 and TRBJ2-2, with a tentative D call TRBD1 (6 bases). V shed 7 bases and J shed 5 bases, with 17 bases lying between them. The CDR3 runs to 15 residues. The germline gives CDR1 MNHEY, CDR2 SVGAGI. CDR3 protein: CASTNYRVPTGELFF. Here the CDR3 DNA reads TGTGCCAGCACAAACTACAGGGTCCCTACCGGGGAGCTGTTTTTT.

V is TRBV2 and J is TRBJ2-7; 10 bases agree with TRBD1. V shed 4 bases and J 0 bases; nucleotides not matched to a gene: 3. CDR1 is SNHLY and CDR2 is FYNNEI in the germline V gene. The CDR3 consists of 15 residues. Written as DNA, the CDR3 is TGTGCCAGCAGTGGGGACAGGGGAAGCTCCTACGAGCAGTACTTC. It encodes CASSGDRGSSYEQYF.

This chain connects TRBV12-3 or TRBV12-4 to TRBJ1-5; D might be TRBD1 (5 bases). This CDR3 spans 13 amino acids. Trimming pared 7 bases from V and 4 bases from J, leaving 11 bases between. The CDR3 loop reads CASTQSGNQPQHF. The CDR3 DNA follows: TGTGCCAGCACTCAATCAGGGAATCAGCCCCAGCATTTT.

The J gene is TRBJ1-3, the V gene TRBV4-2; D remains ambiguous. V lost 1 base and J lost 0, with 13 bases in between. Germline loops: CDR1 LGHNA, CDR2 YNFKEQ. CDR3 length: 17 amino acids. The CDR3 DNA reads TGTGCCAGCAGCCAAGCAGGCGACACCTACTCTGGAAACACCATATATTTT. Its protein product is CASSQAGDTYSGNTIYF.

The chain recombines TRBV5-4 with TRBJ2-5; unclear D gene. Germline CDR1 is SGHNT and CDR2 is YYREEE (reference sequence). The germline V and J ends were trimmed by 0 bases and 4 bases, with 7 bases remaining between them. The CDR3 contains 13 residues. CDR3 DNA: TGTGCCAGCAGCTTGGTAGTGGGAGAGACCCAGTACTTC. Residues: CASSLVVGETQYF.

The chain employs TRBV5-1 and TRBJ2-5; D remains unclear. V was trimmed by 0 bases and J by 8 bases, leaving 14 bases between them. The CDR3 is made up of 14 amino acids. Germline-derived CDR1 and CDR2 are SGHRS and YFSETQ. The CDR3 here is CASSLGLSKGTQYF. CDR3 bases: TGCGCCAGCAGCTTGGGGCTGTCCAAAGGTACCCAGTACTTC.

This chain connects TRBV5-4 to TRBJ2-1, with TRBD1 identical over 9 bases. V gave up 5 bases and J gave up 5 bases; unmatched junction bases: 8. Germline lookup yields CDR1 SGHNT and CDR2 YYREEE (reference sequence). CDR3 length equals 15 residues. CDR3: CASRPNRGRNNEQFF. CDR3 DNA: TGTGCCAGCAGACCAAACAGGGGGCGGAACAATGAGCAGTTCTTC.

This chain connects TRBV27 to TRBJ2-7; D could derive from TRBD1 or TRBD2 (5 bases each). The ends were cut back, 2 bases at V and 3 bases at J, with 14 bases in the middle. CDR1 and CDR2 (germline): MNHEY, SMNVEV (reference sequence). This CDR3 is built from 15 residues. The CDR3 coding sequence is TGTGCCAGCAGTTTAATGGGGGTCCCCAACTACGAGCAGTACTTC. Translated, it gives CASSLMGVPNYEQYF.

The chain links TRBV10-3 to TRBJ1-2; unclear D gene. Per germline, CDR1 ENHRY and CDR2 SYGVKD. V gave up 8 bases and J gave up 0 bases, with 10 bases separating them. This CDR3 region has 13 residues. CDR3 sequence reads: CAIQEVSNYGYTF. The CDR3 bases are TGTGCCATCCAGGAGGTCTCTAACTATGGCTACACCTTC.

CDR3 DNA sequence: TGTGCCAGCAGCGTAGATCACCCTGGAGGCACAGATACGCAGTATTTT. Its protein is CASSVDHPGGTDTQYF. The rearrangement joins TRBV9 to TRBJ2-3; D is uncertain. Germline values: CDR1 SGDLS, CDR2 YYNGEE. Trimming left V 0 bases short and J 1 base short, with 12 bases between. The CDR3 contains 16 residues.

This chain links TRBV29-1 with TRBJ2-1; TRBD2 aligns across 11 bases. This CDR3 is built from 14 residues. Germline values: CDR1 SQVTM, CDR2 ANQGSEA. Trimming took 7 bases from V and 4 from J; bases not matched to a gene: 6. The CDR3 is CSARLAGIYNEQFF. CDR3 coding DNA: TGCAGCGCCCGACTAGCGGGAATTTACAATGAGCAGTTCTTC.

The DNA for the CDR3 is TGTGCCAGCAGTTCGGGGACTAGCGGGGGGGCTGCTGGGGAGCTGTTTTTT. Residues: CASSSGTSGGAAGELFF. The V and J genes are TRBV27 and TRBJ2-2, with TRBD2 matching over 16 bases. Germline V gives CDR1 MNHEY, CDR2 SMNVEV (reference sequence). The CDR3 runs 17 residues. The junction had 7 bases not matched to a gene; V was cut back by 4 bases and J by 8 bases.

This chain joins TRBV21-1 and TRBJ2-3; the table's TRBD1 call for D was not verified on the DNA. TRBV21-1 has pseudogene status. CDR3 size: 14 residues. CDR3 residues: CASSKAVQKDTQYF. In DNA, the CDR3 is TGTGCCAGCAGCAAAGCAGTGCAGAAGGATACGCAGTATTTT.

The rearrangement links TRBV5-1 to TRBJ2-7, with D possibly matching TRBD1 (5 bases). CDR3 size: 14 residues. Germline V gene data show CDR1 as SGHRS and CDR2 as YFSETQ. Between the trimmed V and J ends, which lost 2 bases and 3 bases, there was a span of 12 bases. CDR3 sequence (DNA): TGCGCCAGCAGCTTTGACAGTGGAAACTACGAGCAGTACTTC. Translation: CASSFDSGNYEQYF.

The genes are TRBV7-3 and TRBJ1-2; D may be TRBD1 (5 bases). Deletions cut 4 bases from V and 0 bases from J, with 18 bases between. Germline V lookup: CDR1 SGHTA, CDR2 FQGTGA. CDR3 length: 17 amino acids. The CDR3 loop reads CASSSSTVLRANYGYTF. The CDR3 region has the DNA TGTGCCAGCAGCTCCTCGACAGTCTTGAGAGCTAACTATGGCTACACCTTC.

This clone was seen a single time. This chain uses TRBV5-1 with TRBJ2-5, with TRBD2 as a possible D gene (5 bases). This CDR3 spans 14 amino acids. V was clipped by 3 bases and J by 7 bases, with 16 bases between them. CDR1 is SGHRS and CDR2 is YFSETQ in the germline V gene. CDR3 sequence: CASSSEGSKRTQYF. The CDR3 region has the DNA TGCGCCAGCAGCTCCGAGGGTTCCAAGAGGACCCAGTACTTC.

The chain couples TRBV6-5 to TRBJ2-7, with D possibly TRBD2 on 6 matching bases. The CDR3 is made up of 14 amino acids. Germline V gene data show CDR1 as MNHEY and CDR2 as SVGAGI. Between the trimmed V and J ends, which lost 1 base and 0 bases, there was a span of 7 bases. The CDR3 sequence is CASSYYGGSYEQYF. DNA for the CDR3: TGTGCCAGCAGTTACTACGGGGGCTCCTACGAGCAGTACTTC.